This T cell receptor (beta chain) was documented in a study of T cell responses to AZD1222 COVID-19 vaccine. Study-wide findings and caveats: Seropositive AZD1222 recipients at baseline numbered only five or six.

As concerns this clone: Its cognate antigen is unknown.

CDR1 SGHVS and CDR2 FNYEAQ come from the germline V gene. The CDR3 covers 14 residues. Trimming pared 6 bases from V and 3 bases from J, leaving 14 bases between. Sequencing was performed with immunoSEQ multiplex PCR; in TCRdb, only in-frame clones are kept and a portion is missing. The sample includes some 120,000 clones, 93% of them seen just once. This receptor was obtained from an adult in good health. The rearrangement links TRBV7-6 to TRBJ1-1, with D possibly matching TRBD1 (6 bases). The material was peripheral blood, obtained on day 0 of AZD1222 vaccination. CDR3 sequence: CASRTYQGHTEAFF. The CDR3 DNA sequence: TGTGCCAGCAGAACTTACCAGGGGCACACTGAAGCTTTCTTT.